Each of the 28 T cell receptor beta chains below was sequenced from the same sample in a study of blood T cell repertoires in COVID-19. Data came from immunoSEQ multiplex PCR; TCRdb stores just in-frame clones and leaves some out. This table has roughly 310,000 clones, almost 90% appearing once. Sequenced: peripheral blood. All receptors derive from a woman in her thirties with COVID-19, enrolled during active disease.

The CDR3 region is CALAPGQGAQEQYF. DNA for the CDR3: TGTGCTCTAGCGCCGGGACAGGGGGCTCAGGAGCAGTACTTC. The chain is built from TRBV10-3 and TRBJ2-7, with 12 nucleotides matching TRBD1. The CDR3 contains 14 residues. Germline CDR1 reads ENHRY; CDR2 reads SYGVKD.

This chain links TRBV2 with TRBJ1-3, with D perhaps TRBD1 (5 bases). This CDR3 has 15 amino acids. Germline V gene data show CDR1 as SNHLY and CDR2 as FYNNEI. The V end was cut by 1 base, the J end by 0 bases, with 7 bases between. The DNA for the CDR3 is TGTGCCAGCAGTGAAGGACAGCTCTCTGGAAACACCATATATTTT. The encoded protein is CASSEGQLSGNTIYF. The entire variable domain, with the rest obtained from reference TRBV2 and TRBJ1-3, is as follows: EPEVTQTPSHQVTQMGQEVILRCVPISNHLYFYWYRQILGQKVEFLVSFYNNEISEKSEIFDDQFSVERPDGSNFTLKIRSTKLEDSAMYFCASSEGQLSGNTIYFGEGSWLTVV.

The V and J genes are TRBV2 and TRBJ1-1, with D possibly matching TRBD1 (5 bases). The V gene lost 8 bases and the J gene lost 4 bases, with 14 bases spanning the gap. Germline CDR1 reads SNHLY; CDR2 reads FYNNEI. The CDR3 runs 13 residues. Here the CDR3 reads CASRREWSTEAFF. CDR3 nucleotide sequence: TGTGCCAGCCGCAGGGAATGGAGCACTGAAGCTTTCTTT.

This rearrangement joins TRBV19 to TRBJ2-1; TRBD2 agrees at 10 bases. Per the germline V gene, CDR1 is LNHDA and CDR2 is SQIVND (reference sequence). Germline trimming cut 5 bases from V and 8 bases from J; bases unmatched to any gene: 6. This CDR3 is built from 14 residues. This CDR3 reads CASSSASGSYEQFF. In DNA form, the CDR3 reads TGTGCCAGTAGTTCGGCTAGCGGGAGTTATGAGCAGTTCTTC.

The CDR3, as DNA: TGCACCAGCAGCCAAGAGCGGGAGAAGCCAGGTCGGAATGAGCAGTTCTTC. Residues: CTSSQEREKPGRNEQFF. The chain has TRBV1 and TRBJ2-1; whether TRBD2, the table's D call, matches the DNA was not checked. TRBV1 represents a pseudogene. The CDR3 runs to 17 residues.

Regarding this clone: Other DNA sequences in this sample translate to the same CDR3. V and J are TRBV9 and TRBJ1-1; no firm D call. Between the trimmed V and J ends, which lost 0 bases and 3 bases, there was a span of 6 bases. Germline lookup yields CDR1 SGDLS and CDR2 YYNGEE. The CDR3 is 13 amino acids. The CDR3 sequence: CASSVAGDTEAFF. Here the CDR3 DNA reads TGTGCCAGCAGCGTAGCCGGAGACACTGAAGCTTTCTTT.

The chain has TRBV7-6 and TRBJ2-5, with 9 bases that match TRBD1. This CDR3 contains 15 residues. Germline V gene sequence: CDR1 SGHVS, CDR2 FNYEAQ. V shed 4 bases, J shed 6 bases, and the junction held 9 bases outside the gene matches. CDR3 in amino acids: CASSSNRQGGKTQYF. The CDR3, as DNA: TGTGCCAGCAGCTCTAACCGACAGGGGGGAAAGACCCAGTACTTC.

The count of this clone is one. This chain links TRBV30 with TRBJ1-2, with TRBD1 matching 7 bases. This CDR3 is built from 17 residues. Losses at the gene ends were 3 bases for V and 0 bases for J; bases not matched to a gene: 13. In germline, CDR1 is GTSNPN, CDR2 SVGIG (reference sequence). The CDR3 DNA follows: TGTGCCTGGAGACATTACCTGTGGACAGGCCCTAACTATGGCTACACCTTC. Residues: CAWRHYLWTGPNYGYTF.

The rearrangement links TRBV19 to TRBJ1-2; D might be TRBD1 (6 bases). The V end lost 6 bases, the J end lost 4 bases, and 18 bases lay between the germline ends. Germline V lookup: CDR1 LNHDA, CDR2 SQIVND (reference sequence). The CDR3 runs 15 residues. The CDR3 sequence is CASSQTELQGYGYTF. The CDR3 coding sequence is TGTGCCAGTAGCCAAACCGAGCTACAGGGCTATGGCTACACCTTC. Using reference TRBV19 and TRBJ1-2 for the parts outside the CDR3, the full variable domain is DGGITQSPKYLFRKEGQNVTLSCEQNLNHDAMYWYRQDPGQGLRLIYYSQIVNDFQKGDIAEGYSVSREKKESFPLTVTSAQKNPTAFYLCASSQTELQGYGYTFGSGTRLTVV.

DNA of the CDR3: TGCGCCAGCAGCTTGGGTCCGGGTGGCTATGGCTACACCTTC. Translated: CASSLGPGGYGYTF. The V and J genes are TRBV5-1 and TRBJ1-2; D is uncertain. Germline-derived CDR1 and CDR2 are SGHRS and YFSETQ. V shed 0 bases and J shed 4 bases, with 10 bases lying between them. The CDR3 is 14 residues long.

This sequence joins TRBV19 and TRBJ2-7; 7 positions match TRBD1. Trimming removed 5 bases from V and 8 bases from J; junction bases left unmatched: 30. Germline CDR1 LNHDA, CDR2 SQIVND (reference sequence). The CDR3 spans 20 residues. The CDR3 nucleotides read TGTGCCAGTAGTCCACAGGTGACAGGGAGCGGATTAATTAGCCGGAATCAGCAGTACTTC. Translation gives CASSPQVTGSGLISRNQQYF.

This clone was counted between two and nine times. The V gene is TRBV6-4, the J gene TRBJ2-1; 7 bases align to TRBD2. CDR1 is MRHNA and CDR2 is SNTAGT in the germline V gene. V shed 0 bases and J 6 bases; nucleotides not matched to a gene: 5. This CDR3 contains 15 residues. The CDR3 bases are TGTGCCAGCAGTGACTCGAGGGGCGGGAGCAATGAGCAGTTCTTC. Translation gives CASSDSRGGSNEQFF.

This chain connects TRBV10-3 to TRBJ2-7, with 10 nucleotides matching TRBD1. J gave up 2 bases and V 5 bases, and 3 bases lay outside the gene matches. This CDR3 has 14 residues. Germline V gene data show CDR1 as ENHRY and CDR2 as SYGVKD. The CDR3 DNA follows: TGTGCCATCAGTAAAGGGACAGGGGCCTACGAGCAGTACTTC. Translated: CAISKGTGAYEQYF.

J is TRBJ1-6 and V is TRBV9; 8 positions match TRBD1. The V gene's germline CDR1 is SGDLS and CDR2 YYNGEE. The CDR3 extends over 15 amino acids. The ends lost 3 bases at V and 10 bases at J; junction bases unmatched: 9. CDR3 coding DNA: TGTGCCAGCAGCGAGATTAGGACAGGGCCCTCACCCCTCCACTTT. Protein product: CASSEIRTGPSPLHF.

The chain has TRBV4-2 and TRBJ2-1; 7 bases match TRBD2. Looked up from germline, CDR1 is LGHNA and CDR2 is YNFKEQ. This CDR3 spans 14 amino acids. Germline trimming cut 4 bases from V and 4 bases from J; bases unmatched to any gene: 4. CDR3 sequence reads: CASSRTSGYNEQFF. The CDR3 DNA follows: TGTGCCAGCAGCCGGACTAGTGGTTACAATGAGCAGTTCTTC.

This clone came up once. The chain employs TRBV7-9 and TRBJ2-3; 7 nucleotides align to TRBD1. The CDR3 length is 16 residues. J was trimmed by 1 base and V by 4 bases; bases with no gene match: 8. Looked up from germline, CDR1 is SEHNR and CDR2 is FQNEAQ (reference sequence). This chain's CDR3 is CASSSTGDRGTDTQYF. The CDR3 DNA sequence: TGTGCCAGCAGCTCCACAGGGGATCGGGGCACAGATACGCAGTATTTT. Combining the CDR3 with reference TRBV7-9 and TRBJ2-3 gives the whole variable domain DTGVSQNPRHKITKRGQNVTFRCDPISEHNRLYWYRQTLGQGPEFLTYFQNEAQLEKSRLLSDRFSAERPKGSFSTLEIQRTEQGDSAMYLCASSSTGDRGTDTQYFGPGTRLTVL.

This rearrangement joins TRBV24-1 to TRBJ2-2; no reliable D call. This CDR3 comprises 16 residues. With 2 bases removed from V and 0 bases from J, the gap between germline ends came to 9 bases. The germline CDR1 and CDR2 sequences are KGHDR and SFDVKD. CDR3 region: CATSDSRASNTGELFF. The CDR3 DNA reads as TGTGCCACCAGTGATTCGAGAGCGTCGAACACCGGGGAGCTGTTTTTT.

V is TRBV5-6 and J is TRBJ2-5, with 12 bases fitting TRBD2. V gave up 2 bases and J gave up 5 bases; unmatched junction bases: 10. The germline gives CDR1 SGHDT, CDR2 YYEEEE. The CDR3 has 17 amino acids. CDR3 amino acids: CASSLGTSGPRGETQYF. DNA for the CDR3: TGTGCCAGCAGCTTAGGGACTAGCGGGCCCAGGGGGGAGACCCAGTACTTC.

This clone was recorded a few times. This chain links TRBV5-1 with TRBJ2-7; 10 nucleotides agree with TRBD2. This CDR3 is 17 amino acids long. CDR1 and CDR2 from the germline V gene are SGHRS and YFSETQ. The J segment lost 0 bases and the V segment lost 2 bases, leaving 8 bases of the junction unmatched. CDR3 nucleotide sequence: TGCGCCAGCAGCTTCGGCTCAAGCGGGAGGGCCTCCTACGAGCAGTACTTC. Translating it yields CASSFGSSGRASYEQYF.

The gene calls are TRBV12-3 or TRBV12-4 and TRBJ1-2; D possibly corresponds to TRBD1 (6 bases). V was trimmed by 3 bases and J by 8 bases, leaving 10 bases between them. This CDR3 is built from 12 residues. The CDR3 spells CASSFNRDGYTF. For the CDR3, the DNA is TGTGCCAGCAGTTTCAACAGGGACGGCTACACCTTC.

This chain links TRBV2 with TRBJ2-5, with a tentative D call TRBD2 (6 bases). Trimming shortened V by 6 bases and J by 6 bases, and 17 bases separated the two germline ends. The CDR3 contains 14 residues. Per germline, CDR1 SNHLY and CDR2 FYNNEI. The CDR3 DNA reads TGTGCCAGCAGGGAGGGACGGACTTCGAAGACCCAGTACTTC. Its protein is CASREGRTSKTQYF.

CDR3 in amino acids: CAWSGQGAGMGYGYTF. The CDR3 DNA is TGTGCCTGGAGCGGACAGGGGGCGGGGATGGGCTATGGCTACACCTTC. The gene calls are TRBV30 and TRBJ1-2; 11 positions agree with TRBD1. With 3 bases clipped from V and 4 bases from J, the junction kept 10 bases outside the gene matches. Germline CDR1 is GTSNPN and CDR2 is SVGIG (reference sequence). CDR3 size: 16 residues.

This chain links TRBV2 with TRBJ2-7; 8 nucleotides line up with TRBD2. CDR3 length equals 13 residues. After removal of 11 bases from V and 2 bases from J, the junction contained 8 bases not matched to a gene. Germline lookup yields CDR1 SNHLY and CDR2 FYNNEI. The CDR3 reads CAVSGGEAYEQYF. CDR3 bases: TGTGCCGTATCCGGGGGGGAAGCCTACGAGCAGTACTTC.

The chain links TRBV6-5 to TRBJ2-1, with TRBD2 as a possible D gene (6 bases). CDR1 is MNHEY, CDR2 SVGAGI, per germline. V dropped 6 bases and J dropped 9 bases, with 12 bases sitting between them. The CDR3 length is 12 residues. The CDR3 region has the DNA TGTGCCAGCAGGGGAGGAAGCGGTGAGCAGTTCTTC. It encodes CASRGGSGEQFF.

The chain has TRBV27 and TRBJ2-1; 10 nucleotides agree with TRBD1. CDR1 is MNHEY, CDR2 SMNVEV, per germline (reference sequence). The CDR3 has 12 amino acids. Trimming removed 9 bases from V and 9 bases from J; junction bases left unmatched: 5. Here the CDR3 reads CASRTGGTEQFF. For the CDR3, the DNA is TGTGCCAGTAGGACAGGGGGGACTGAGCAGTTCTTC.

This clone was recorded only once. The chain couples TRBV6-5 to TRBJ1-2; 7 bases agree with TRBD1. The trim removed 8 bases at V and 3 bases at J, leaving 6 bases unmatched. Germline lookup yields CDR1 MNHEY and CDR2 SVGAGI. The length of the CDR3 is 13 residues. Written as DNA, the CDR3 is TGTGCCAGCGAACAGGGGTCCGACTATGGCTACACCTTC. Translated: CASEQGSDYGYTF.

This chain links TRBV5-4 with TRBJ2-3; 9 nucleotides agree with TRBD2. V trimming: 5 bases; J trimming: 1 base; junction bases outside the gene matches: 11. The V gene's germline CDR1 is SGHNT and CDR2 YYREEE (reference sequence). CDR3 length: 17 residues. The chain's CDR3 is CASRDWGTSRGTDTQYF. CDR3 in DNA: TGTGCCAGCAGGGATTGGGGGACTAGCAGAGGCACAGATACGCAGTATTTT.

This chain uses TRBV5-4 with TRBJ1-6; D is possibly TRBD1 (6 bases). Germline V gives CDR1 SGHNT, CDR2 YYREEE (reference sequence). Deletions cut 2 bases from V and 5 bases from J, with 8 bases between. The CDR3 runs to 14 residues. The CDR3 loop reads CASSFEGDNSPLHF. CDR3 DNA: TGTGCCAGCAGCTTTGAGGGGGATAATTCACCCCTCCACTTT.